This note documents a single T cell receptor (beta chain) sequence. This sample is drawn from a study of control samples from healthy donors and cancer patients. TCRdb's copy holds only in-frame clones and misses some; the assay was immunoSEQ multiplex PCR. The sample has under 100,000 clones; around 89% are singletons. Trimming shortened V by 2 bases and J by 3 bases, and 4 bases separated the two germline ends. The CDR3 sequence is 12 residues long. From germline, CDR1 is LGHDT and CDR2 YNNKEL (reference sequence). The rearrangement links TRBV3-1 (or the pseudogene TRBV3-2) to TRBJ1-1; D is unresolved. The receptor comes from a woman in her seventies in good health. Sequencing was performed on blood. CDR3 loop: CASSQRDTEAFF. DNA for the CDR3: TGTGCCAGCAGCCAACGGGACACTGAAGCTTTCTTT.